This TCR beta chain was profiled in a study of human T cells and chemical hapten exposure. TCRdb reprocessed the RACE reads via MiXCR and lists one record per CDR3 protein. In the table there are about 55,000 distinct CDR3 sequences, 9.5% to 10% of which are singletons. This clonotype showed up just a few times. Time point: patch test 2, 6 weeks after DPC sensitization. As to treatment: therapeutic diphenylcyclopropenone sensitization with weekly scalp DPC. V shed 7 bases and J shed 8 bases, with 15 bases lying between them. The CDR3 sequence is 13 residues long. Sequencing used whole blood, obtained in connection with sensitization to the hapten diphenylcyclopropenone (DPC). The TCR comes from a woman aged 50 to 60 with alopecia areata. Some clones in this sample may be carry-over from other donors' samples. The genes are TRBV12-3 or TRBV12-4 and TRBJ1-5; D may be TRBD1 (6 bases). CDR3 in amino acids: CASTLQGVEPQHF. The CDR3 coding sequence is TGTGCCAGCACCCTACAGGGAGTGGAGCCCCAGCATTTT.